Below, 31 T cell receptor beta chains from the same sample are listed, as sequenced in a study of identical twins. TCRdb recomputed calls from the 5' RACE reads with MiXCR, one row per CDR3 protein. The table records around 1.7 million distinct CDR3 sequences, about 32% of them present only once. The sample taken for sequencing was cord blood. Source of these receptors: a newborn girl in good health.

The table lists this clonotype with a few counts. This chain joins TRBV9 and TRBJ1-5; a possible D gene is TRBD1 (6 bases). Germline V CDR1 and CDR2: SGDLS, YYNGEE. V lost 4 bases, J lost 0 bases, and 11 bases lay in between. The CDR3 spans 15 residues. CDR3 sequence reads: CASSRGQNSNQPQHF. In nucleotides, the CDR3 is TGTGCCAGCAGCCGGGGACAAAATAGCAATCAGCCCCAGCATTTT.

The chain couples TRBV4-2 to TRBJ2-3, with 15 bases identical to TRBD2. Trimming took 4 bases from V and 5 from J; bases not matched to a gene: 13. This CDR3 spans 19 amino acids. Germline lookup yields CDR1 LGHNA and CDR2 YNFKEQ. DNA for the CDR3: TGTGCCAGCAGCCTTAACCCCGGACTAGCGGGGGGGCCGAAAGATACGCAGTATTTT. Amino acids: CASSLNPGLAGGPKDTQYF.

This chain links TRBV5-6 with TRBJ2-4; D is perhaps TRBD1 (6 bases). The V end lost 1 base, the J end lost 5 bases, and 16 bases lay between the germline ends. The CDR3 is 16 residues long. The germline gives CDR1 SGHDT, CDR2 YYEEEE. The CDR3 region is CASSLRGTGKENIQYF. Written as DNA, the CDR3 is TGTGCCAGCAGCTTGAGGGGCACAGGGAAGGAAAACATTCAGTACTTC.

J is TRBJ2-1 and V is TRBV27; D is undetermined. The V and J ends lost 2 bases and 3 bases respectively, with 11 bases between them. Germline V lookup: CDR1 MNHEY, CDR2 SMNVEV (reference sequence). CDR3 length: 15 amino acids. CDR3 region: CASSLGLVRYNEQFF. The CDR3 DNA follows: TGTGCCAGCAGTTTAGGGCTAGTTCGCTACAATGAGCAGTTCTTC.

This clonotype was observed a handful of times. The chain employs TRBV6-1 and TRBJ1-1; tentatively, D is TRBD1 (5 bases). The V end lost 4 bases, the J end lost 5 bases, and 14 bases lay between the germline ends. The V gene's germline CDR1 is MNHNS and CDR2 SASEGT. The CDR3 loop spans 14 amino acids. CDR3 sequence (DNA): TGTGCCAGCAGTGCGGTGGGGGGAAGTACTGAAGCTTTCTTT. Encoded protein: CASSAVGGSTEAFF.

This clonotype was observed a few times. The chain carries TRBV11-1 and TRBJ2-7, with D hard to call. Deletions cut 1 base from V and 2 bases from J, with 6 bases between. CDR1 SGHAT and CDR2 FQDESV come from the germline V gene (reference sequence). The CDR3 is made up of 13 amino acids. The CDR3 reads CASSLVLTYEQYF. The CDR3, as DNA: TGTGCCAGCAGCTTAGTGTTGACCTACGAGCAGTACTTC.

In its sample, this clonotype was seen once. At one end the junction does not follow the germline gene, possibly because of a read error. V is TRBV5-1 and J is TRBJ1-5, with D maybe TRBD1 (5 bases). From germline, CDR1 is SGHRS and CDR2 YFSETQ. There are 14 residues in the CDR3. In DNA form, the CDR3 reads TGCGCCAGCAGCTTCGACAGTCTCAATCGGCCCCAGCATTTT. Translated: CASSFDSLNRPQHF. The whole variable domain, remainder taken from reference TRBV5-1 and TRBJ1-5, is KAGVTQTPRYLIKTRGQQVTLSCSPISGHRSVSWYQQTPGQGLQFLFEYFSETQRNKGNFPGRFSGRQFSNSRSEMNVSTLELGDSALYLCASSFDSLNRPQHFGDGTRLSIL.

This clonotype was recorded at least ten times. The CDR3 nucleotides are TGTGCCAGCAGTTTATTGCCGGGTTTGGTCCGTTTAGCCAAAAACATTCAGTACTTC. Its protein product is CASSLLPGLVRLAKNIQYF. The chain uses TRBV28 and TRBJ2-4; D is unresolved. Germline V gene lookup returns CDR1 MDHEN and CDR2 SYDVKM. This CDR3 is 19 amino acids long. With 1 base removed from V and 0 bases from J, the gap between germline ends came to 19 bases.

This clonotype came up a few times. The V gene is TRBV7-2, the J gene TRBJ2-3; 7 bases line up with TRBD1. Per germline, CDR1 SGHTA and CDR2 FQGNSA. This CDR3 region has 16 residues. The V gene end was trimmed by 5 bases and the J gene end by 0 bases; junction bases not matched to a gene: 8. The CDR3 DNA reads TGTGCCAGCAGCCTAAGAGGGGGCTCGAGCACAGATACGCAGTATTTT. Amino acids: CASSLRGGSSTDTQYF.

The chain is built from TRBV11-2 and TRBJ2-7, with 7 bases identical to TRBD1. Per the germline V gene, CDR1 is SGHAT and CDR2 is FQNNGV. This CDR3 comprises 15 residues. Trimming took 5 bases from V and 4 from J; bases not matched to a gene: 11. The CDR3 sequence: CASSERQGNRYEQYF. The CDR3 nucleotides are TGTGCCAGCAGCGAACGACAGGGAAATAGGTACGAGCAGTACTTC.

The V and J genes are TRBV23-1 and TRBJ1-4; a weak D match, TRBD1 (6 bases). TRBV23-1 belongs to the ORF category, with a function that is uncertain. The CDR3 length is 14 residues. V was pared by 0 bases and J by 8 bases, with 10 bases between. CDR3 nucleotide sequence: TGCGCCAGCAGTCAATCGAGGGACAAAGAAAAACTGTTTTTT. It codes for CASSQSRDKEKLFF.

The genes are TRBV6-1 and TRBJ1-6; D perhaps matches TRBD1 (5 bases). Per the germline V gene, CDR1 is MNHNS and CDR2 is SASEGT. V lost 6 bases to trimming and J lost 4 bases, with 22 bases between them. This CDR3 is 18 amino acids long. CDR3: CASSGRGLPPYYNSPLHF. CDR3 sequence (DNA): TGTGCCAGCAGCGGTAGGGGTTTACCTCCTTATTATAATTCACCCCTCCACTTT.

This chain links TRBV12-3 or TRBV12-4 with TRBJ2-1; the D gene is possibly TRBD2 (5 bases). This CDR3 is built from 15 residues. Trimming pared 4 bases from V and 0 bases from J, leaving 10 bases between. The CDR3 DNA reads TGTGCCAGCAGTTGGGAGTCGAGCTCCTACAATGAGCAGTTCTTC. It codes for CASSWESSSYNEQFF.

The genes are TRBV20-1 and TRBJ2-5; 8 bases are shared with TRBD2. Germline assignment: CDR1 DFQATT and CDR2 SNEGSKA (reference sequence). The CDR3 length is 14 residues. After removal of 0 bases from V and 3 bases from J, the junction contained 3 bases not matched to a gene. CDR3 bases: TGCAGTGCTAGAGATCTACTAGCGGAAGAGACCCAGTACTTC. Its protein is CSARDLLAEETQYF.

V gene TRBV20-1 combines with J gene TRBJ2-7; D unresolved. Between the trimmed V and J ends, which lost 5 bases and 9 bases, there was a span of 14 bases. The germline CDR1 and CDR2 sequences are DFQATT and SNEGSKA (reference sequence). CDR3 length: 11 amino acids. The CDR3: CSAGNLQWQYF. The CDR3 DNA follows: TGCAGTGCTGGAAACCTTCAGTGGCAGTACTTC.

This chain uses TRBV11-2 with TRBJ2-4; 11 nucleotides align to TRBD2. This CDR3 region has 18 residues. J was trimmed by 1 base and V by 4 bases; bases with no gene match: 9. Germline lookup yields CDR1 SGHAT and CDR2 FQNNGV. DNA of the CDR3: TGTGCCAGCAGCTCCGGCCCCCCTAGCGGGGGGGCCAAAAACATTCAGTACTTC. Amino acids: CASSSGPPSGGAKNIQYF.

Concerning this clonotype itself: A read error may be the cause here, since a much bigger clone is one base away. V and J are TRBV4-1 and TRBJ1-5; the D is unclear. Germline CDR1 is MGHRA and CDR2 is YSYEKL. The CDR3 runs 14 residues. The CDR3: CASSQSGSNQPRHF. The CDR3 DNA sequence: TGCGCCAGCAGCCAATCGGGTAGCAATCAGCCCCGGCATTTT.

V usage is TRBV6-2 or TRBV6-3 and J usage is TRBJ1-6; D is possibly TRBD1 (6 bases). Germline values: CDR1 MNHEY, CDR2 SVGEGT. Trimming left V 2 bases short and J 17 bases short, with 13 bases between. The CDR3 runs to 12 residues. CDR3 amino acids: CASSYTGTQIHF. CDR3 nucleotides: TGTGCCAGCAGTTACACCGGGACACAAATCCACTTT.

The sample holds many counts of this clonotype. The chain joins TRBV4-2 to TRBJ2-4; 9 positions match TRBD2. Germline lookup yields CDR1 LGHNA and CDR2 YNFKEQ. V shed 4 bases and J 6 bases; nucleotides not matched to a gene: 10. CDR3 length: 16 residues. In nucleotides, the CDR3 is TGTGCCAGCAGCCCTTTAGCGGGAGAGACGAGAAACATTCAGTACTTC. It codes for CASSPLAGETRNIQYF.

The CDR3 here is CAIKGGNTNEKLFF. The CDR3 DNA follows: TGTGCCATCAAGGGGGGGAACACTAATGAAAAACTGTTTTTT. The chain has TRBV10-3 and TRBJ1-4, with D possibly matching TRBD1 (6 bases). Germline V gene lookup returns CDR1 ENHRY and CDR2 SYGVKD. Trimming shortened V by 7 bases and J by 2 bases, and 11 bases separated the two germline ends. The CDR3 has 14 residues.

The chain is built from TRBV6-1 and TRBJ1-2, with unresolved D. The V end lost 8 bases, the J end lost 7 bases, and 11 bases lay between the germline ends. This CDR3 is built from 11 residues. Germline V CDR1 and CDR2: MNHNS, SASEGT. The CDR3 region is CASFLRGGYTF. The CDR3 nucleotides are TGTGCCAGCTTTCTCCGGGGTGGCTACACCTTC.

V usage is TRBV7-2 and J usage is TRBJ2-7; tentatively, D is TRBD2 (5 bases). CDR1 is SGHTA and CDR2 is FQGNSA in the germline V gene. The CDR3 extends over 16 amino acids. V dropped 2 bases and J dropped 3 bases, with 17 bases sitting between them. CDR3 in DNA: TGTGCCAGCAGCTTAAGGTCCCAACTAGTTCACTACGAGCAGTACTTC. It codes for CASSLRSQLVHYEQYF.

The chain joins TRBV6-2 or TRBV6-3 to TRBJ2-1, with 9 bases that match TRBD2. Germline trimming cut 7 bases from V and 14 bases from J; bases unmatched to any gene: 6. Germline loops: CDR1 MNHEY, CDR2 SVGEGT. The CDR3 length is 11 residues. The CDR3: CASTSGLAKFF. Written as DNA, the CDR3 is TGTGCCAGCACCTCGGGACTAGCTAAGTTCTTC.

The sample holds many counts of this clonotype. The rearrangement joins TRBV20-1 to TRBJ1-2; possible D gene TRBD1, 5 bases. This CDR3 comprises 12 residues. V was clipped by 7 bases and J by 5 bases, with 14 bases between them. Germline V lookup: CDR1 DFQATT, CDR2 SNEGSKA (reference sequence). The CDR3 DNA follows: TGCAGTGTAACGGCAGGGAAGTATGGCTACACCTTC. Protein product: CSVTAGKYGYTF.

The chain is built from TRBV12-3 or TRBV12-4 and TRBJ2-1, with D uncertain. There are 14 residues in the CDR3. Trimming left V 11 bases short and J 0 bases short, with 14 bases between. CDR3 residues: CASHQASSYNEQFF. DNA of the CDR3: TGTGCCTCCCATCAGGCGAGCTCCTACAATGAGCAGTTCTTC.

A few counts support this clonotype. Here the CDR3 DNA reads TGTGCCAGCAGCCCGCCGGTCGCAGATGGCTACACCTTC. Translated, it gives CASSPPVADGYTF. This chain joins TRBV7-9 and TRBJ1-2, with no clear D. The V and J ends lost 5 bases and 6 bases respectively, with 13 bases between them. The CDR3 covers 13 residues. The germline gives CDR1 SEHNR, CDR2 FQNEAQ (reference sequence). The full variable domain, completed using reference TRBV7-9 and TRBJ1-2, is DTGVSQNPRHKITKRGQNVTFRCDPISEHNRLYWYRQTLGQGPEFLTYFQNEAQLEKSRLLSDRFSAERPKGSFSTLEIQRTEQGDSAMYLCASSPPVADGYTFGSGTRLTVV.

Remarks on this clonotype: Germline is not matched at one junction end, which may reflect a read error. The chain is built from TRBV27 and TRBJ2-3, with D perhaps matching TRBD1 or TRBD2 (5 bases each). CDR1 and CDR2 (germline): MNHEY, SMNVEV (reference sequence). The CDR3 is 13 amino acids. As DNA, the CDR3 is TGTGCCAGCAGTTGGGCTAGCACAGGTACGCAGTATTTT. Amino acid sequence: CASSWASTGTQYF.

In its sample, this clonotype was seen many times. The gene calls are TRBV2 and TRBJ1-2; 8 bases line up with TRBD1. This CDR3 has 13 amino acids. J gave up 0 bases and V 6 bases, and 0 bases lay outside the gene matches. Germline values: CDR1 SNHLY, CDR2 FYNNEI. CDR3 residues: CASRQGANYGYTF. The CDR3 DNA reads TGTGCCAGCAGACAGGGGGCTAACTATGGCTACACCTTC.

This chain connects TRBV20-1 to TRBJ2-5; D gene ambiguous. V was cut by 0 bases and J by 5 bases, with 13 bases left in between. Per germline, CDR1 DFQATT and CDR2 SNEGSKA (reference sequence). CDR3 size: 14 residues. The CDR3 sequence is CSARDWDLRETQYF. The CDR3 region has the DNA TGCAGTGCTAGAGATTGGGATTTACGGGAGACCCAGTACTTC.

This clonotype appeared many times. This rearrangement joins TRBV5-1 to TRBJ2-1; 9 bases match TRBD2. V lost 4 bases to trimming and J lost 0 bases; unmatched junction nucleotides: 5. Germline values: CDR1 SGHRS, CDR2 YFSETQ. The CDR3 is 16 residues long. The CDR3 DNA reads TGCGCCAGCAGCGGATTTAGCGGGAGCTCCTACAATGAGCAGTTCTTC. Translating gives CASSGFSGSSYNEQFF.

The J gene is TRBJ1-6, the V gene TRBV25-1; the match to TRBD1 covers 9 bases. The ends lost 8 bases at V and 6 bases at J; junction bases unmatched: 2. CDR3 length: 13 amino acids. The germline V gene has CDR1 MGHDK and CDR2 SYGVNS. This CDR3 is CASGDRVNSPLHF. The CDR3 DNA follows: TGTGCCAGCGGGGACAGGGTTAATTCACCCCTCCACTTT.